This TCR beta chain is from a study of T cells in Graves' hyperthyroidism and ophthalmopathy. This clonotype showed up many times. Its antigen is currently unknown. Findings and caveats of the study: Clonotypes that were expanded in thyroid above 0.001 mostly appeared in blood too.

RNA transcripts gave rise to amplified TCR beta CDR3 regions. The HTBI primer set drove a first-round RT-PCR of the TCR CDR3. Via MiXCR, TCRdb re-called the multiplex PCR reads, giving one row per CDR3 protein. Of hundreds of thousands of distinct CDR3 sequences in the sample, 15% to 20% are singletons; the top ten hold 17%. The sample comprised blood. The receptor comes from a woman between 18 and 29 years old with Graves' ophthalmopathy.

In DNA, the CDR3 is TGTGCCAGCAGCTACAATATTGGGTGGGATGAAGCTTTCTTT. It specifies CASSYNIGWDEAFF. The chain uses TRBV11-2 and TRBJ1-1; D unclear. Germline assignment: CDR1 SGHAT and CDR2 FQNNGV. The CDR3 runs 14 residues. V lost 4 bases and J lost 7, with 16 bases in between.